This section outlines one T cell receptor beta chain sequence together with its context. Its antigen is as yet unknown. These data belong to a study of cytomegalovirus exposure and HLA in healthy donors. Study at large: Of the donors genotyped, several hundred in all, about 80% fell in the Caucasian-associated ancestry cluster. General study points: A later analysis linked fewer than 20,000 TCR beta sequences to HLA alleles at 0.05 false discovery rate.

The CDR3 totals 15 residues. Germline-derived CDR1 and CDR2 are SGHRS and YFSETQ. V was trimmed by 0 bases and J by 6 bases, leaving 13 bases between them. 60 Vbeta and 13 Jbeta primers were used in PCR. Sequencing used immunoSEQ multiplex PCR; TCRdb keeps in-frame clones, though not all of them. The profile covers about 120,000 clones, with 65% to 80% appearing a single time and about 3.4% taken by the ten largest. This TCR came from a man aged 30-40 years in good health and CMV-seronegative. The chain is built from TRBV5-1 and TRBJ2-1; a possible D gene is TRBD1 (6 bases). Input material: PBMCs. The CDR3 DNA is TGCGCCAGCAGCTTGGGACAAGGGGGACCCAATGAGCAGTTCTTC. Its protein is CASSLGQGGPNEQFF.